Reported below is one T cell receptor (beta chain). Its antigen is undetermined. The TRB libraries of cDNA were built by UMI-labeled 5' RACE. From its re-call of the 5' RACE reads, TCRdb lists each CDR3 protein once, without DNA. This repertoire includes 90,000 to 150,000 distinct CDR3 sequences. The data were obtained in a study of CXCR3-negative and CXCR3-positive naive CD8 T cells. Overall study: Summed over all libraries, TRB reads came to approximately 140 million, with about 1.5 +/- 0.3 million per library.

Findings and caveats of the study: Relative to CXCR3-negative naive cells, CXCR3-positive naive cells had more hydrophobic TRB CDR3s. Partially decreased CXCR3 expression was recorded after cryopreservation, and fresh PBMCs were used in most assays.

This CDR3 has 13 amino acids. Germline CDR1 is KGHDR and CDR2 is SFDVKD. The chain is built from TRBV24-1 and TRBJ2-7. The receptor comes from a human donor in good health. Some clones in this sample may be carry-over from other donors' samples. The specimen sequenced was naive CXCR3+ CD8+ T cells from blood. The subset denotes: CD45RO-CCR7+CD27+CD95- naive CD8+ T cells expressing CXCR3 (TNR3+). This chain's CDR3 is CATSDRGSYEQYF.